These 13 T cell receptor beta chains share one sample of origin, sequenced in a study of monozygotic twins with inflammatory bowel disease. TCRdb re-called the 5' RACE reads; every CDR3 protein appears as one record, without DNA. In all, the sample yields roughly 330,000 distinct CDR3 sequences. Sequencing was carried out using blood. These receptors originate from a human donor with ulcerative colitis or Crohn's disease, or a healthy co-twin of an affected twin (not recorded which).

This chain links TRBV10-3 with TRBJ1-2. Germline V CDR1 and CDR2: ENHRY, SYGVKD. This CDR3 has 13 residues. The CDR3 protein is CAISEYRRGGYTF.

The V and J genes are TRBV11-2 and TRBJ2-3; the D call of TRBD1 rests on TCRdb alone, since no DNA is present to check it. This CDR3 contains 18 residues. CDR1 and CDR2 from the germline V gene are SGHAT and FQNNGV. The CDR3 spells CASSLGLEQGLSTDTQYF.

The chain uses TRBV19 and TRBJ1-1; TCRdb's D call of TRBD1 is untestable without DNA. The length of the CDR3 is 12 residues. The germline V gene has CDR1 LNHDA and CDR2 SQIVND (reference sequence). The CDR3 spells CASRGVNTEAFF.

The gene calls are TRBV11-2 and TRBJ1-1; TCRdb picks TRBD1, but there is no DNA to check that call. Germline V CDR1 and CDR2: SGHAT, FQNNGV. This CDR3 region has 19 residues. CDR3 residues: CASSLGGPGGRFVNTEAFF.

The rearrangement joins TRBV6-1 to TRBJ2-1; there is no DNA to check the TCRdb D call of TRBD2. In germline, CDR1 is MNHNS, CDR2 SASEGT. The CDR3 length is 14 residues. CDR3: CASKPGLGENEQFF.

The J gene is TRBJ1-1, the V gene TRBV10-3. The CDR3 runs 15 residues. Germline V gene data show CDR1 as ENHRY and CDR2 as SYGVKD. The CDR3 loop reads CAIKREATGNTEAFF.

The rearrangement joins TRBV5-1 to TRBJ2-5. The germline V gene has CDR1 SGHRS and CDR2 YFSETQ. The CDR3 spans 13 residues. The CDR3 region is CASRDLPQETQYF.

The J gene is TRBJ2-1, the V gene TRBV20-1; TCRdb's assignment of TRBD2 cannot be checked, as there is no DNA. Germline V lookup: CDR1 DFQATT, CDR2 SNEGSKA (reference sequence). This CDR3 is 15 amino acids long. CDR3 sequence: CSAQLTSGRASEQFF.

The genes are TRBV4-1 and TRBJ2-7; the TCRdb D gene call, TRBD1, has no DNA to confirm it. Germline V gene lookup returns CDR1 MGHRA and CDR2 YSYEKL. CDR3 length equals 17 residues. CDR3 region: CASSQEGPETGDYEQYF.

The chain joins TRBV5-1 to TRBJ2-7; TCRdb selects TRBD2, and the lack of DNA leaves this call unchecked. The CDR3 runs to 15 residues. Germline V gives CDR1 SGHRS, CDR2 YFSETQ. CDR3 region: CATQPSSGSSYEQYF.

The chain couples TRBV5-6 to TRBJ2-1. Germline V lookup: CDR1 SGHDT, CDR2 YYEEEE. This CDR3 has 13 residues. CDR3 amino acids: CASSSGPRNEQFF.

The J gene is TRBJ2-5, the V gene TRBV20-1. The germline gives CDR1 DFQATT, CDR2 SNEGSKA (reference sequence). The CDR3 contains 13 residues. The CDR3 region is CSAHTGNQETQYF.

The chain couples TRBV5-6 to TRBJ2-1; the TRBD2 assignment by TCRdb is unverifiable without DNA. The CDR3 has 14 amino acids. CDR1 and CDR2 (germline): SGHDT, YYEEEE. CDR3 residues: CASSRLGSSNEQFF.